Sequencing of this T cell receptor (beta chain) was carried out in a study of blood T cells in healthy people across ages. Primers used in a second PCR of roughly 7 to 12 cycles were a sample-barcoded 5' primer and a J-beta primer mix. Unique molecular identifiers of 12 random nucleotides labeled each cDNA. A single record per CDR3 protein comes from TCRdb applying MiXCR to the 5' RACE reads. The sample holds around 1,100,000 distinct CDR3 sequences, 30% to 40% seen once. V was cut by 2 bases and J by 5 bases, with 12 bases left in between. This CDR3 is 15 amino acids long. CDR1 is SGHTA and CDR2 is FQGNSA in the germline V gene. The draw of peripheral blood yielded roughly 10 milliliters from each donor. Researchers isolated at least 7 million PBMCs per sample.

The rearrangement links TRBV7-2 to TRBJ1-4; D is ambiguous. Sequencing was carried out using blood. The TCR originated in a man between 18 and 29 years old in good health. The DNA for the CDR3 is TGTGCCAGCAGCTTATTTGGGGAAGTAAATGAAAAACTGTTTTTT. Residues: CASSLFGEVNEKLFF.